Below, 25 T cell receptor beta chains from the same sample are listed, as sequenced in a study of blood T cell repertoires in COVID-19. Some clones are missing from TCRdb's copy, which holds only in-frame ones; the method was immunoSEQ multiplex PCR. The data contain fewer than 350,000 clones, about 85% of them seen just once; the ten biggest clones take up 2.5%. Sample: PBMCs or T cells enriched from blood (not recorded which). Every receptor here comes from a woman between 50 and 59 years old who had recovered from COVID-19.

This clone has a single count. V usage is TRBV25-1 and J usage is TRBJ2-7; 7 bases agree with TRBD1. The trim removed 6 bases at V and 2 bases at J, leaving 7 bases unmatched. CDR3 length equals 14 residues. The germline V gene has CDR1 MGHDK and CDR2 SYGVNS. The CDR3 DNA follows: TGTGCCAGCAGGCGGACAGGCCAAGCCTACGAGCAGTACTTC. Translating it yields CASRRTGQAYEQYF.

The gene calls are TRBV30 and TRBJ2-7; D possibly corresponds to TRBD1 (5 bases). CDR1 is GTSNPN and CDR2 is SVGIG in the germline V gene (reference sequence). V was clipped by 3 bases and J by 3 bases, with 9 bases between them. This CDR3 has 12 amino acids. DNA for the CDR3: TGTGCCTGGAGCTTCGACAGCTACGAGCAGTACTTC. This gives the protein CAWSFDSYEQYF.

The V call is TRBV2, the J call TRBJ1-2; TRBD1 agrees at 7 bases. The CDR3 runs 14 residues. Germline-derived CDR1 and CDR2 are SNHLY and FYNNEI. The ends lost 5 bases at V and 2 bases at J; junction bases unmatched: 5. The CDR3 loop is CASSLGQENYGYTF. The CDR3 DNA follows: TGTGCCAGCAGTCTCGGACAGGAAAACTATGGCTACACCTTC. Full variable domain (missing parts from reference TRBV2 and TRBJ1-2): EPEVTQTPSHQVTQMGQEVILRCVPISNHLYFYWYRQILGQKVEFLVSFYNNEISEKSEIFDDQFSVERPDGSNFTLKIRSTKLEDSAMYFCASSLGQENYGYTFGSGTRLTVV.

The CDR3 here is CASSFRGLGTEAFF. CDR3 nucleotide sequence: TGCGCCAGCAGCTTCAGGGGTTTGGGCACTGAAGCTTTCTTT. The rearrangement uses TRBV5-1 and TRBJ1-1; D is possibly TRBD1 (6 bases). Germline V CDR1 and CDR2: SGHRS, YFSETQ. Trimming removed 2 bases at V and 4 bases at J, with 12 bases between. The CDR3 sequence is 14 residues long.

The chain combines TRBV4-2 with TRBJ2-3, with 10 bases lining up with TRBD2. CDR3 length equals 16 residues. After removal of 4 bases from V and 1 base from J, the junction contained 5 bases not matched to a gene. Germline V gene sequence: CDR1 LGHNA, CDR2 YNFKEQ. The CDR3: CASSLTGTSGTDTQYF. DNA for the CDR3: TGTGCCAGCAGCCTTACCGGGACTAGCGGCACAGATACGCAGTATTTT.

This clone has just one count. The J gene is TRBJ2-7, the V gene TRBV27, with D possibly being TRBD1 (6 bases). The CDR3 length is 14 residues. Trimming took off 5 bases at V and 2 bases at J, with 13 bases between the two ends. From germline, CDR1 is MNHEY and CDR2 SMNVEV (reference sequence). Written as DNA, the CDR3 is TGTGCCAGCAGTCCTTATTCAGGGGCCTACGAGCAGTACTTC. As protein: CASSPYSGAYEQYF.

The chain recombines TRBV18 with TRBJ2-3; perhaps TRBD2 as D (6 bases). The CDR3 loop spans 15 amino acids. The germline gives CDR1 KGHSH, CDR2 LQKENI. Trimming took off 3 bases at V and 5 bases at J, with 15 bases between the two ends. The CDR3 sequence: CASSPALAGKDTQYF. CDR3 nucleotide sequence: TGTGCCAGCTCACCCGCACTAGCCGGTAAAGATACGCAGTATTTT. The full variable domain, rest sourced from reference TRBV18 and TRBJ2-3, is NAGVMQNPRHLVRRRGQEARLRCSPMKGHSHVYWYRQLPEEGLKFMVYLQKENIIDESGMPKERFSAEFPKEGPSILRIQQVVRGDSAAYFCASSPALAGKDTQYFGPGTRLTVL.

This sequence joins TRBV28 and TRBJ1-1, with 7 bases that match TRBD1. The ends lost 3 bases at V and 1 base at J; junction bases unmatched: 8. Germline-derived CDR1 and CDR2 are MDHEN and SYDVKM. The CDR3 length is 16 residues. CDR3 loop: CASSFRYRGWNTEAFF. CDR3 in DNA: TGTGCCAGCAGTTTCCGGTACAGGGGTTGGAACACTGAAGCTTTCTTT.

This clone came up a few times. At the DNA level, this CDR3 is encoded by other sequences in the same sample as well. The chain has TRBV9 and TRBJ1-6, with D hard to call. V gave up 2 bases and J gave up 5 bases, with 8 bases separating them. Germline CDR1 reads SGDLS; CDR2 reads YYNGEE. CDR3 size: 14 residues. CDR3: CASSVGRDNSPLHF. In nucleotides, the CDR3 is TGTGCCAGCAGCGTTGGGCGGGATAATTCACCCCTCCACTTT.

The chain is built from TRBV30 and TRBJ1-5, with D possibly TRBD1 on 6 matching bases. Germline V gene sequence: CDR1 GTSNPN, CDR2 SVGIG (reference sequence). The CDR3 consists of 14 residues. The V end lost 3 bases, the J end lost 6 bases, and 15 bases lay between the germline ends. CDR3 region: CAWSYQQGRQPQHF. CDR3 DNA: TGTGCCTGGAGCTATCAACAGGGACGTCAGCCCCAGCATTTT. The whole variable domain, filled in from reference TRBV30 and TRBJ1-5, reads SQTIHQWPATLVQPVGSPLSLECTVEGTSNPNLYWYRQAAGRGLQLLFYSVGIGQISSEVPQNLSASRPQDRQFILSSKKLLLSDSGFYLCAWSYQQGRQPQHFGDGTRLSIL.

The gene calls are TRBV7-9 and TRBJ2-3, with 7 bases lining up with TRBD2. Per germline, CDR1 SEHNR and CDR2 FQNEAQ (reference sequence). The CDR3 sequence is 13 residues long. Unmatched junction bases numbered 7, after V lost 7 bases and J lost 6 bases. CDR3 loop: CASKMAGADTQYF. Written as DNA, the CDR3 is TGTGCCAGCAAGATGGCGGGAGCGGATACGCAGTATTTT.

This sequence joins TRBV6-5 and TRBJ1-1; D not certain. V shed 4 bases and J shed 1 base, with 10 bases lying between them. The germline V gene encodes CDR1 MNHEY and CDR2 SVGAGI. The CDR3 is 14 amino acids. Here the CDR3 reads CASSFRTQNTEAFF. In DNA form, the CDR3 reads TGTGCCAGCAGTTTTCGGACTCAGAACACTGAAGCTTTCTTT.

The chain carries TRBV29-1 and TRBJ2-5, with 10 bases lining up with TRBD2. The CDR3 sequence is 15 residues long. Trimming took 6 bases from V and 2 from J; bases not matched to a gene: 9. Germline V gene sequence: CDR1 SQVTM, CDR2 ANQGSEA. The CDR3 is CSVASLAGRQETQYF. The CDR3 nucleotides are TGCAGCGTCGCCTCACTAGCGGGGAGACAAGAGACCCAGTACTTC.

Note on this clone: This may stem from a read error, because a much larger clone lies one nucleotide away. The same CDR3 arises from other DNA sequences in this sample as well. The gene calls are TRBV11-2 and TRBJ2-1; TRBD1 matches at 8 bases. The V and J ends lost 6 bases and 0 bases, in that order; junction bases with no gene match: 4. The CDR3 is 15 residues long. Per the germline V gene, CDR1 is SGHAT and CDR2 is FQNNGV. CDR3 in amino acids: CASSSTGGSYNEQFF. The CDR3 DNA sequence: TGTGCCAGCAGTTCCACAGGGGGCTCCTACAATGAGCAGTTCTTC. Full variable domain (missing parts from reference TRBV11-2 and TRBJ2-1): EAGVAQSPRYKIIEKRQSVAFWCNPISGHATLYWYQQILGQGPKLLIQFQNNGVVDDSQLPKDRFSAERLKGVDSTLKIQPAKLEDSAVYLCASSSTGGSYNEQFFGPGTRLTVL.

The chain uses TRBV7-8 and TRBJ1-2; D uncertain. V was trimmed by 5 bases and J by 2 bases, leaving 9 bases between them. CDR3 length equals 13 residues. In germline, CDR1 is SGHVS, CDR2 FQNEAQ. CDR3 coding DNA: TGTGCCAGCAGCCCAACACAAAACTATGGCTACACCTTC. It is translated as CASSPTQNYGYTF.

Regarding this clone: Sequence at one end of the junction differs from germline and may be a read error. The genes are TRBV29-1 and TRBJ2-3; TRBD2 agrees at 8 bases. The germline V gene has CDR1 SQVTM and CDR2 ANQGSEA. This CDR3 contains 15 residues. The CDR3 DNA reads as TGCAGCGCTGAACCGGGACTAGGCTTCGCAGATACGCAGTATTTT. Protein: CSAEPGLGFADTQYF.

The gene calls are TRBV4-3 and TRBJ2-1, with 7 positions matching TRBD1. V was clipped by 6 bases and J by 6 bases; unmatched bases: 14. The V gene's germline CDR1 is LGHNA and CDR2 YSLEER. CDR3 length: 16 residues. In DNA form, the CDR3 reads TGCGCCAGCAGTCCAAACAGGGGAGCCGGATCCAATGAGCAGTTCTTC. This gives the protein CASSPNRGAGSNEQFF.

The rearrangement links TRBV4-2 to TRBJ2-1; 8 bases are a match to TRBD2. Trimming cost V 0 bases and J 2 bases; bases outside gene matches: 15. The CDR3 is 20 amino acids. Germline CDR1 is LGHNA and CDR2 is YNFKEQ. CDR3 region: CASSQDLNGFGGVTYNEQFF. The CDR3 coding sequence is TGTGCCAGCAGCCAAGATTTGAATGGGTTCGGGGGGGTCACCTACAATGAGCAGTTCTTC.

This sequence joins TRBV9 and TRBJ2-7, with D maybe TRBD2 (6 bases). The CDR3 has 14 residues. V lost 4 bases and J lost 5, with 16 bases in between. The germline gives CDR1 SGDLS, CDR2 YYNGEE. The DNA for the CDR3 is TGTGCCAGCAGCATACGACCGGGGGATCACGAGCAGTACTTC. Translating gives CASSIRPGDHEQYF.

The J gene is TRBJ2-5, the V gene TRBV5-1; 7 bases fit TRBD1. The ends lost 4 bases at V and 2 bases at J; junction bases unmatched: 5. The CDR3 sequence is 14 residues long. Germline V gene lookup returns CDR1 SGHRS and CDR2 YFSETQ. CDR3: CASSTGDSQETQYF. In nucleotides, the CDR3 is TGCGCCAGCAGCACCGGGGACAGTCAAGAGACCCAGTACTTC.

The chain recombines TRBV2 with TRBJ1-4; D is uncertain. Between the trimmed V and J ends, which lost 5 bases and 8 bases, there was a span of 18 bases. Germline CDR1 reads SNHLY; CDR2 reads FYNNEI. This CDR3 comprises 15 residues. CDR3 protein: CASSPLDLPGEKLFF. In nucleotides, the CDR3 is TGTGCCAGCAGTCCCCTCGATCTTCCGGGGGAAAAACTGTTTTTT.

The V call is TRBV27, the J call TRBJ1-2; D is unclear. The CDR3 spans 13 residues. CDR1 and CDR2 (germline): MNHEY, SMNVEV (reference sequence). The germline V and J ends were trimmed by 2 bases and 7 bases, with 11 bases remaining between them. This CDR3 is CASSLEGRGGYTF. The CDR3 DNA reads TGTGCCAGCAGTTTAGAGGGTAGAGGTGGCTACACCTTC.

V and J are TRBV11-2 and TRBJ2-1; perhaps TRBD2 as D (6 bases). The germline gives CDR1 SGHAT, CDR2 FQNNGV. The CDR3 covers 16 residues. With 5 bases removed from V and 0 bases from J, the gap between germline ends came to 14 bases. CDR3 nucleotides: TGTGCCAGCAGCCCGATCGGGGGTAGCTCCTACAATGAGCAGTTCTTC. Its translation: CASSPIGGSSYNEQFF.

The CDR3 DNA reads as TGTGCCATCAGAAGGACAGGGGGAGAGGATCAGCCCCAGCATTTT. Translated, it gives CAIRRTGGEDQPQHF. This rearrangement joins TRBV10-3 to TRBJ1-5; 10 bases agree with TRBD1. The length of the CDR3 is 15 residues. The germline CDR1 and CDR2 sequences are ENHRY and SYGVKD. Unmatched junction bases numbered 7, after V lost 6 bases and J lost 5 bases.

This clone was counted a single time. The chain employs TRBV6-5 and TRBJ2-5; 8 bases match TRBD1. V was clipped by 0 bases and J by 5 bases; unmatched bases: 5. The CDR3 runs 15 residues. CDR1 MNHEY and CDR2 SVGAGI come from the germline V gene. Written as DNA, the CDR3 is TGTGCCAGCAGTTACTCCAGGGGGCAGGGGGAGACCCAGTACTTC. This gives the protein CASSYSRGQGETQYF.